A single sample gave rise to the 18 T cell receptor beta chains below, sequenced in a study of blood T cell repertoires in COVID-19. TCRdb's table, derived via immunoSEQ multiplex PCR, lists solely in-frame clones and lacks some. The sample shows approximately 75,000 clones, around four fifths of them seen only once. Sequenced sample: peripheral blood. These receptors originate from a woman older than 75 with acute or convalescent COVID-19.

This chain links TRBV5-1 with TRBJ1-6, with TRBD1 matching over 7 bases. Germline values: CDR1 SGHRS, CDR2 YFSETQ. V was pared by 5 bases and J by 5 bases, with 1 base of the junction left unmatched. The CDR3 length is 13 residues. The CDR3 sequence is CASRGTDNSPLHF. DNA of the CDR3: TGCGCCAGCAGGGGGACAGATAATTCACCCCTCCACTTT.

The chain is built from TRBV6-2 or TRBV6-3 and TRBJ1-1, with D perhaps TRBD1 (6 bases). The CDR3 consists of 13 residues. Germline V gene lookup returns CDR1 MNHEY and CDR2 SVGEGT. V was cut by 4 bases and J by 6 bases, with 12 bases left in between. The CDR3 sequence is CASSSSGVAEAFF. The DNA of the CDR3 is TGTGCCAGCAGTTCGTCAGGGGTCGCTGAAGCTTTCTTT.

This clone was observed a single time. V is TRBV7-2 and J is TRBJ1-5; D gene unclear. The CDR3 sequence is 16 residues long. Germline CDR1 reads SGHTA; CDR2 reads FQGNSA. The V and J ends lost 5 bases and 4 bases respectively, with 18 bases between them. CDR3 residues: CASSPRRASGNQPQHF. CDR3 DNA: TGTGCCAGCAGCCCCCGGAGAGCCTCGGGGAATCAGCCCCAGCATTTT.

The chain combines TRBV5-1 with TRBJ1-4; 10 nucleotides match TRBD1. The CDR3 has 19 residues. Germline V CDR1 and CDR2: SGHRS, YFSETQ. V trimming: 3 bases; J trimming: 1 base; junction bases outside the gene matches: 12. The CDR3 region is CASSSSRDRGVGTNEKLFF. The CDR3 coding sequence is TGCGCCAGCAGCTCTTCCCGGGACAGGGGTGTCGGAACTAATGAAAAACTGTTTTTT.

The chain combines TRBV19 with TRBJ2-5, with D perhaps matching TRBD1 (5 bases). Germline-derived CDR1 and CDR2 are LNHDA and SQIVND (reference sequence). Trimming shortened V by 11 bases and J by 2 bases, and 9 bases separated the two germline ends. The CDR3 extends over 11 amino acids. The CDR3, as DNA: TGTGCCGCAGGGTTTCAAGAGACCCAGTACTTC. It codes for CAAGFQETQYF.

V and J are TRBV10-3 and TRBJ1-3; D is uncertain. The V end was cut by 7 bases, the J end by 0 bases, with 7 bases between. Germline values: CDR1 ENHRY, CDR2 SYGVKD. The CDR3 covers 13 residues. CDR3 sequence (DNA): TGTGCCATCACACAGAGCTCTGGAAACACCATATATTTT. It specifies CAITQSSGNTIYF.

V gene TRBV10-1 combines with J gene TRBJ2-5; D is ambiguous. The CDR3 is 13 residues long. Germline assignment: CDR1 WNHNN and CDR2 SYGVQD (reference sequence). Trimming pared 5 bases from V and 5 bases from J, leaving 12 bases between. The CDR3 is CASSTRNGETQYF. Written as DNA, the CDR3 is TGCGCCAGCAGTACGCGGAACGGGGAGACCCAGTACTTC.

Here the CDR3 reads CASSEGGVGYTF. CDR3 nucleotides: TGTGCCAGCAGTGAAGGGGGGGTTGGCTACACCTTC. V is TRBV6-1 and J is TRBJ1-2; D is possibly TRBD1 (5 bases). V dropped 1 base and J dropped 7 bases, with 7 bases sitting between them. Germline-derived CDR1 and CDR2 are MNHNS and SASEGT. The CDR3 loop spans 12 amino acids.

This CDR3 reads CSVAGHLSYEQYF. CDR3 sequence (DNA): TGCAGCGTTGCAGGACACCTCTCCTACGAGCAGTACTTC. The chain combines TRBV29-1 with TRBJ2-7, with D possibly TRBD1 on 5 matching bases. The CDR3 contains 13 residues. The V end lost 4 bases, the J end lost 0 bases, and 10 bases lay between the germline ends. The germline V gene encodes CDR1 SQVTM and CDR2 ANQGSEA.

The J gene is TRBJ2-5, the V gene TRBV29-1, with D possibly matching TRBD1 (6 bases). V dropped 1 base and J dropped 2 bases, with 8 bases sitting between them. This CDR3 comprises 13 residues. CDR1 SQVTM and CDR2 ANQGSEA come from the germline V gene. The CDR3 loop reads CSVEGQGQETQYF. The CDR3 nucleotides are TGCAGCGTTGAAGGCCAGGGGCAAGAGACCCAGTACTTC.

The J gene is TRBJ1-3, the V gene TRBV27; D gene ambiguous. The germline CDR1 and CDR2 sequences are MNHEY and SMNVEV (reference sequence). This CDR3 region has 14 residues. Trimming took off 0 bases at V and 3 bases at J, with 6 bases between the two ends. The CDR3, as DNA: TGTGCCAGCAGTTTATCCGGGGTTGGAAACACCATATATTTT. Amino acids: CASSLSGVGNTIYF.

The chain carries TRBV27 and TRBJ2-1, with TRBD2 as a possible D gene (6 bases). V was clipped by 10 bases and J by 5 bases, with 18 bases between them. This CDR3 region has 14 residues. The germline gives CDR1 MNHEY, CDR2 SMNVEV (reference sequence). CDR3 in DNA: TGTGCCATTAGGAGGGGCGCCGGGGACAATGAGCAGTTCTTC. Translated: CAIRRGAGDNEQFF.

The gene calls are TRBV24-1 and TRBJ2-5; maybe TRBD2 (6 bases). The CDR3 runs 15 residues. The germline CDR1 and CDR2 sequences are KGHDR and SFDVKD. V was shortened by 3 bases and J by 1 base, with 11 bases between the two germline ends. CDR3 sequence reads: CATSDPGSGQETQYF. CDR3 bases: TGTGCCACCAGTGATCCCGGGAGTGGCCAAGAGACCCAGTACTTC.

This sequence joins TRBV24-1 and TRBJ2-2; TRBD2 aligns across 7 bases. The CDR3 has 13 residues. Germline V lookup: CDR1 KGHDR, CDR2 SFDVKD. V was clipped by 10 bases and J by 4 bases; unmatched bases: 5. The DNA for the CDR3 is TGTGCCACGGGGGGGACTTCCACCGGGGAGCTGTTTTTT. It translates to CATGGTSTGELFF.

This chain uses TRBV10-3 with TRBJ2-7; 8 bases are a match to TRBD2. This CDR3 spans 13 amino acids. Germline values: CDR1 ENHRY, CDR2 SYGVKD. Trimming removed 6 bases from V and 3 bases from J; junction bases left unmatched: 4. This CDR3 reads CAISREGSYEQYF. DNA for the CDR3: TGTGCCATCAGCCGGGAGGGAAGCTACGAGCAGTACTTC.

The chain's CDR3 is CAISDRSPHGYTF. The CDR3 nucleotides read TGTGCCATCAGTGACAGGTCACCTCATGGCTACACCTTC. The gene calls are TRBV10-3 and TRBJ1-2; D remains unclear. V lost 3 bases and J lost 6, with 11 bases in between. There are 13 residues in the CDR3. Per germline, CDR1 ENHRY and CDR2 SYGVKD.

The rearrangement joins TRBV19 to TRBJ2-3; possibly TRBD2 for D (6 bases). Between the trimmed V and J ends, which lost 6 bases and 9 bases, there was a span of 13 bases. Per germline, CDR1 LNHDA and CDR2 SQIVND (reference sequence). The CDR3 loop spans 12 amino acids. The CDR3 nucleotides read TGTGCCAGTAGCCATCGGGAGTACACGCAGTATTTT. This sequence encodes CASSHREYTQYF.

This clone was picked up one time. The chain combines TRBV6-5 with TRBJ1-2; possible D gene TRBD1, 6 bases. The CDR3 runs 13 residues. Germline loops: CDR1 MNHEY, CDR2 SVGAGI. Trimming cost V 6 bases and J 1 base, with 9 bases left between them. The CDR3 here is CASSRTVNYGYTF. The CDR3 nucleotides read TGTGCCAGCAGCCGGACAGTTAACTATGGCTACACCTTC.